The sequence of this T cell receptor (beta chain) was determined in a study of T cells in localized non-small cell lung cancer. Per the germline V gene, CDR1 is KGHSH and CDR2 is LQKENI. V dropped 7 bases and J dropped 1 base, with 17 bases sitting between them. The CDR3 contains 16 residues. Method: immunoSEQ multiplex PCR; TCRdb's copy keeps in-frame clones and lacks some. The sample shows over 65,000 clones, approximately 84% of them seen only once. This rearrangement joins TRBV18 to TRBJ2-1; D is perhaps TRBD1 or TRBD2 (6 bases each). Sequencing used peripheral blood, obtained before any cancer treatment. The sequence was obtained from a female donor at least 60 years old with stage I lung adenocarcinoma. In DNA form, the CDR3 reads TGTGCCAGCTGGACTTTGAGGGGGGAATCCTACAATGAGCAGTTCTTC. Translated: CASWTLRGESYNEQFF.